In its sample, the clone carrying this T cell receptor (beta chain) was seen once. Per the germline V gene, CDR1 is SGHTA and CDR2 is FQGNSA. The junction had 5 bases not matched to a gene; V was cut back by 5 bases and J by 7 bases. The CDR3 has 14 residues. The sample originates from a study of T cells after yellow fever vaccination. Each CDR3 protein gets one entry after TCRdb re-called the 5' RACE reads with MiXCR. The sample shows 35,000 to 55,000 distinct CDR3 sequences, 5.5% to 7.5% of them seen only once. Study-level points and caveats: The study noted that FACS-sorted repertoires could contain abundant clonotypes contaminating from the bulk population.

The receptor comes from a man aged 30 to 45 who received the YFV17D yellow fever vaccine. Sequenced here: PBMCs, either bulk or a sorted T-cell subset (CD4+, CD8+, memory, or dextramer-sorted; not recorded which), sampled 45 days after the yellow fever booster vaccination. The chain joins TRBV7-2 to TRBJ1-6, with 7 bases matching TRBD1. Written as DNA, the CDR3 is TGTACCAGCAGCCTCGGGACAGTCAATTCACCCCTCCACTTT. Translation: CTSSLGTVNSPLHF.